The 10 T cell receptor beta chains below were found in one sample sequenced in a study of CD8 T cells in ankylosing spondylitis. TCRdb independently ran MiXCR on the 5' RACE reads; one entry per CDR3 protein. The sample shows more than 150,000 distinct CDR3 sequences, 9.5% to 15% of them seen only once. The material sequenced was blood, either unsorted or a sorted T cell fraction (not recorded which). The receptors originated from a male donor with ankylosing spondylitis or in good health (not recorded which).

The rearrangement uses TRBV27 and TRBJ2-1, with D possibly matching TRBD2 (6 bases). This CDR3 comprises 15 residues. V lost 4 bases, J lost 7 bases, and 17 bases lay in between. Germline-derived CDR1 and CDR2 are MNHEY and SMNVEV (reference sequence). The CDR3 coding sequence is TGTGCCAGCAGTTCATCACCCGGGACTTCGAATGAGCAGTTCTTC. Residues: CASSSSPGTSNEQFF.

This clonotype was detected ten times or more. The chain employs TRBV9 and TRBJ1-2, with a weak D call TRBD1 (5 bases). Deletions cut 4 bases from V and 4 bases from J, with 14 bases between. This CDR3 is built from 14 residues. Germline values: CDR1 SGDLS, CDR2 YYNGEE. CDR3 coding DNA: TGTGCCAGCAGCCCGATGGACAACTTCTATGGCTACACCTTC. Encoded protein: CASSPMDNFYGYTF.

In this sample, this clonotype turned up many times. CDR3 protein: CSVETGALNHNEQYF. The CDR3 DNA sequence: TGCAGCGTTGAAACAGGAGCTCTCAATCACAACGAGCAGTACTTC. The V gene is TRBV29-1, the J gene TRBJ2-7, with D perhaps TRBD1 (5 bases). Germline V gene data show CDR1 as SQVTM and CDR2 as ANQGSEA. V lost 2 bases and J 5 bases, leaving 19 bases between the germline ends. This CDR3 comprises 15 residues.

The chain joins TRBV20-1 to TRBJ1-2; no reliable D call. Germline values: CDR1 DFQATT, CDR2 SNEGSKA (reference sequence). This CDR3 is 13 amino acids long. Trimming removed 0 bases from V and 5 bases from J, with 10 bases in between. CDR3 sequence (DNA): TGCAGTGCTAGAGATCGACAAAGTTATGGCTACACCTTC. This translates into CSARDRQSYGYTF.

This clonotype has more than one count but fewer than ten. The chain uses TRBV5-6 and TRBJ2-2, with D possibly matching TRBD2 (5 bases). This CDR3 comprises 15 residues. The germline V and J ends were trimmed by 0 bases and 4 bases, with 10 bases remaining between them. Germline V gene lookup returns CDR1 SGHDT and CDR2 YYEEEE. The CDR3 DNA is TGTGCCAGCAGCTTGGGGAGGATCGGCACCGGGGAGCTGTTTTTT. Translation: CASSLGRIGTGELFF.

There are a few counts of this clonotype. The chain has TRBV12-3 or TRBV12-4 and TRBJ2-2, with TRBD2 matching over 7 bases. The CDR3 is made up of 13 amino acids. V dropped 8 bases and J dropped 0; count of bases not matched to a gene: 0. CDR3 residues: CASGGANTGELFF. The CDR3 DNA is TGTGCCAGCGGGGGGGCGAACACCGGGGAGCTGTTTTTT.

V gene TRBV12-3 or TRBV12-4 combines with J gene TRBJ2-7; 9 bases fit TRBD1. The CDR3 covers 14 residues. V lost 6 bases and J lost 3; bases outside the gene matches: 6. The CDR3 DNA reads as TGTGCCAGCAGCCCCGGGACAGGGCTCTACGAGCAGTACTTC. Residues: CASSPGTGLYEQYF.

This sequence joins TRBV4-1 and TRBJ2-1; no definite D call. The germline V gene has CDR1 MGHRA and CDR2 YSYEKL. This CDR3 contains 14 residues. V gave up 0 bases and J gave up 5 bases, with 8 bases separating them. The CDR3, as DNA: TGCGCCAGCAGCCAAGATCACTCTCACAATGAGCAGTTCTTC. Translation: CASSQDHSHNEQFF.

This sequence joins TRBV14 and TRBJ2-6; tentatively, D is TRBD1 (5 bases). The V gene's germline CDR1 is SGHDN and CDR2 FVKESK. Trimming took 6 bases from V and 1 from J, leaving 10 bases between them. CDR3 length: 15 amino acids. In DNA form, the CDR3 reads TGTGCCAGCAGACCAGGGTTGTCTGGGGCCAACGTCCTGACTTTC. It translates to CASRPGLSGANVLTF.

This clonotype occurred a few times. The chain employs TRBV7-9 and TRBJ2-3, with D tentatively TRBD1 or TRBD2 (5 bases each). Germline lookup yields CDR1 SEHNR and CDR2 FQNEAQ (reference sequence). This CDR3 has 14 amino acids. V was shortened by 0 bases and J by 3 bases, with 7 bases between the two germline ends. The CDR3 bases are TGTGCCAGCAGCTTAGCGGGGGAAACAGATACGCAGTATTTT. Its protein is CASSLAGETDTQYF.